The 10 T cell receptor beta chains in this list originate from one sample, sequenced in a study of CD8 T cells in ankylosing spondylitis. TCRdb re-derived calls from the 5' RACE reads in MiXCR, one entry per CDR3 protein. The top ten clones hold 9.5% to 15% of a sample with about 140,000 distinct CDR3 sequences, approximately 7.3% of them seen once. The specimen was blood, either unsorted or a sorted T cell fraction (not recorded which). These TCRs come from a female donor with ankylosing spondylitis or in good health (not recorded which).

This clonotype was seen a few times. The J gene is TRBJ1-6, the V gene TRBV7-9, with D possibly being TRBD1 (5 bases). Germline V gene sequence: CDR1 SEHNR, CDR2 FQNEAQ (reference sequence). The CDR3 is made up of 14 amino acids. The V and J ends lost 5 bases and 8 bases respectively, with 13 bases between them. DNA of the CDR3: TGTGCCAGCAGCATTAGGGGTGGGGATTCACCCCTCCACTTT. Translation: CASSIRGGDSPLHF.

This clonotype was recorded at least ten times. The J gene is TRBJ2-1, the V gene TRBV4-1; TRBD2 might be the D (5 bases). V was cut by 3 bases and J by 8 bases, with 17 bases left in between. Per germline, CDR1 MGHRA and CDR2 YSYEKL. CDR3 length: 15 amino acids. This CDR3 reads CASSQPRVALDEQFF. The DNA of the CDR3 is TGCGCCAGCAGCCAGCCGAGGGTAGCTTTGGATGAGCAGTTCTTC.

The sample holds many counts of this clonotype. This sequence joins TRBV7-2 and TRBJ1-2; D is ambiguous. Trimming cost V 1 base and J 4 bases, with 7 bases left between them. Germline assignment: CDR1 SGHTA and CDR2 FQGNSA. The CDR3 length is 13 residues. The CDR3 coding sequence is TGTGCCAGCAGCTTAGACTTAAGCTATGGCTACACCTTC. Its protein product is CASSLDLSYGYTF.

This clonotype was picked up many times. The chain carries TRBV6-2 or TRBV6-3 and TRBJ2-7; no clear D. The CDR3 runs to 13 residues. The V end was cut by 9 bases, the J end by 0 bases, with 12 bases between. Germline V gene data show CDR1 as MNHEY and CDR2 as SVGEGT. For the CDR3, the DNA is TGTGCCAGTAAACTCCAGACCTCCTACGAGCAGTACTTC. As protein: CASKLQTSYEQYF.

This clonotype was detected ten times or more. The CDR3 region is CASSLGVAEAFF. The CDR3 DNA reads as TGTGCCAGCAGCTTAGGGGTGGCAGAAGCTTTCTTT. This chain joins TRBV7-9 and TRBJ1-1; no reliable D call. Germline loops: CDR1 SEHNR, CDR2 FQNEAQ (reference sequence). The CDR3 sequence is 12 residues long. V was pared by 1 base and J by 8 bases, with 8 bases between.

This clonotype was counted at least ten times. The chain combines TRBV7-3 with TRBJ2-5; 11 bases line up with TRBD2. V shed 5 bases and J 3 bases; nucleotides not matched to a gene: 5. Looked up from germline, CDR1 is SGHTA and CDR2 is FQGTGA. There are 15 residues in the CDR3. CDR3: CASSETSGDEETQYF. CDR3 coding DNA: TGTGCCAGCAGCGAGACTAGCGGGGATGAAGAGACCCAGTACTTC.

This clonotype came up many times. The CDR3 DNA is TGTGCCAGCAGCGTAGAAGCGGGGGGCTCCTCTACTAGCACAGATACGCAGTATTTT. Encoded protein: CASSVEAGGSSTSTDTQYF. The chain recombines TRBV9 with TRBJ2-3; 9 bases line up with TRBD2. Germline CDR1 SGDLS, CDR2 YYNGEE. With 0 bases clipped from V and 0 bases from J, the junction kept 11 bases outside the gene matches. The CDR3 has 19 amino acids.

This clonotype was seen many times. This chain connects TRBV25-1 to TRBJ2-1; D is perhaps TRBD2 (5 bases). Germline-derived CDR1 and CDR2 are MGHDK and SYGVNS. Trimming stripped 6 bases from V and 0 bases from J, with 9 bases between. The CDR3 sequence is 14 residues long. Here the CDR3 reads CASRTGSSYNEQFF. In DNA, the CDR3 is TGTGCCAGCAGAACGGGAAGCTCCTACAATGAGCAGTTCTTC.

This clonotype was detected ten times or more. This chain joins TRBV5-1 and TRBJ2-5; no clear D gene. Trimming removed 3 bases at V and 1 base at J, with 10 bases between. The germline V gene has CDR1 SGHRS and CDR2 YFSETQ. CDR3 size: 14 residues. The CDR3 region is CASSSPGLQETQYF. For the CDR3, the DNA is TGCGCCAGCAGCTCCCCCGGTCTCCAAGAGACCCAGTACTTC. Supplemented by reference TRBV5-1 and TRBJ2-5, the full variable domain reads KAGVTQTPRYLIKTRGQQVTLSCSPISGHRSVSWYQQTPGQGLQFLFEYFSETQRNKGNFPGRFSGRQFSNSRSEMNVSTLELGDSALYLCASSSPGLQETQYFGPGTRLLVL.

There are many counts of this clonotype. The gene calls are TRBV27 and TRBJ1-6, with 7 bases identical to TRBD1. CDR1 is MNHEY, CDR2 SMNVEV, per germline (reference sequence). The CDR3 runs 16 residues. Trimming removed 6 bases from V and 7 bases from J; junction bases left unmatched: 12. The CDR3 DNA is TGTGCCAGCAGAGACAGGGTAAAGGCTTGGAATTCACCCCTCCACTTT. It encodes CASRDRVKAWNSPLHF.